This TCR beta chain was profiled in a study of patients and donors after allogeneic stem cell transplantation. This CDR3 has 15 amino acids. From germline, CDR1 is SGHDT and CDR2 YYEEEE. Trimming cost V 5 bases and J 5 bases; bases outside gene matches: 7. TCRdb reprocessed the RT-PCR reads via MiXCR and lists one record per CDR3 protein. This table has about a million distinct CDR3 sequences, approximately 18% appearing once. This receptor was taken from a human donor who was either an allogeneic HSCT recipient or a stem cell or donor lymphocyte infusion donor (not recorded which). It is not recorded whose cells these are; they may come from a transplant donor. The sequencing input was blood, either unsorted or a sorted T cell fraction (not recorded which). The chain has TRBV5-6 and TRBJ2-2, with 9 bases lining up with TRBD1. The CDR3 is CASRPDRGRTGELFF. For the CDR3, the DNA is TGTGCCAGCAGACCGGACAGGGGAAGGACCGGGGAGCTGTTTTTT.